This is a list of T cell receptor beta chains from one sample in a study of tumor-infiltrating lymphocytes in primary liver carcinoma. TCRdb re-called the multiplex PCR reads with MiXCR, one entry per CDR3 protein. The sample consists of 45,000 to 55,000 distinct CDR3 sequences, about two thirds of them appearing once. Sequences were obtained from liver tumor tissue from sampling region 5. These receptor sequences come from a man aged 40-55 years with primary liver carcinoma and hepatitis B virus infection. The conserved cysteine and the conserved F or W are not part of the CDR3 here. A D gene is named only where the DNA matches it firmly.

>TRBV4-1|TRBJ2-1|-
ASSQRSATYNKQF
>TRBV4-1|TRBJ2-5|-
ANSQELGKGETRY
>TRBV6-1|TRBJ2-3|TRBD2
TSNELAGETDMQY
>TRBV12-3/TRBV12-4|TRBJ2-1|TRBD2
ASSLLAGVRNEQF
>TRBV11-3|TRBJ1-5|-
ASSDSYSNQPQH
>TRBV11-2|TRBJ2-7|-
DSSSTDGAYEQY
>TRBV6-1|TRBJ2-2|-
TSSLEPRNTGELS
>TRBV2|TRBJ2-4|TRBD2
ASNPPRLAGNIQY
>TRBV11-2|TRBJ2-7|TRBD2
ASSLFVGLFYEQY
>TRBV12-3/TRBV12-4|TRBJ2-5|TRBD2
ASGFRLAGYQETQY
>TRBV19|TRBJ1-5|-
ASSPQGNQPQH
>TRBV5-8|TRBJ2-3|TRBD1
ASSPGTVTYTDTQY
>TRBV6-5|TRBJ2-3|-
ASGWDGRADTQY
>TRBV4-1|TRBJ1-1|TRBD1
TSSLGTGRSTEAF
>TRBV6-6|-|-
ASSYRVEYSNQPQY
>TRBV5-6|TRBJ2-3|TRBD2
AGSLSRLAVLSDTQY
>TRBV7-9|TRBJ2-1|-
ASSLVGGGVNEQF
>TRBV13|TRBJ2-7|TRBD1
ASSPRDRGYEQY
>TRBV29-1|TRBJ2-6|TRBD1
RVGQGRSGANVLT
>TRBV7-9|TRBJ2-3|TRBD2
ASSFGREIDTQY
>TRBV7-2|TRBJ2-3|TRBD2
ASSLFGLAEVGDTQY
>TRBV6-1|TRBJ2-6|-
ASTRTADSGASVLT
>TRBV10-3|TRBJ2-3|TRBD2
AIRAGGLSDTQY
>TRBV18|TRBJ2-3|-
AGSPPSADTQY
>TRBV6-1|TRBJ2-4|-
ARSEGQENIQY
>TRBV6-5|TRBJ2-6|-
ASSYSGRIFSGANVLT
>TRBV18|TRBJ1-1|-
VSSQGEGTEAF
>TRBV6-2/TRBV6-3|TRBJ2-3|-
ASGETASTDTRY
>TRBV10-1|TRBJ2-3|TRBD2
ASSDGGLEDEDDTQY
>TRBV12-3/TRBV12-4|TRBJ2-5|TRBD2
ASSLRISGTKKETQY
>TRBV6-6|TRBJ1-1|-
AGSYGSAVNTEAF
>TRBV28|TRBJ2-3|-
ASIPDSSSTDTQY
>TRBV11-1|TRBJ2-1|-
ASSLGMGLPTHEMF
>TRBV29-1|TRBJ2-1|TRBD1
SVERRDRDYNEQF
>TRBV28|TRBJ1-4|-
ASTQPTADITNEKLF
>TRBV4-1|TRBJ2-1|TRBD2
ATSQTGGYKEQF
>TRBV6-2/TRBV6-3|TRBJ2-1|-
ASTFSYGGSYNEQF
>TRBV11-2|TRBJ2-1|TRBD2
ASSLGIGLAMCEQS
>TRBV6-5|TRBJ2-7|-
ASSYDYSSSYKQY
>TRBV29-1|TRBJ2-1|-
SVLDEISEQF
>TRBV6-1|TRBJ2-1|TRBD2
VNSPTSGYNEQF
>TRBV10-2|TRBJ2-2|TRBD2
ASSEIPGGGNTGELF
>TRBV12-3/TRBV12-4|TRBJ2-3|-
ASSLRDGTDTQY